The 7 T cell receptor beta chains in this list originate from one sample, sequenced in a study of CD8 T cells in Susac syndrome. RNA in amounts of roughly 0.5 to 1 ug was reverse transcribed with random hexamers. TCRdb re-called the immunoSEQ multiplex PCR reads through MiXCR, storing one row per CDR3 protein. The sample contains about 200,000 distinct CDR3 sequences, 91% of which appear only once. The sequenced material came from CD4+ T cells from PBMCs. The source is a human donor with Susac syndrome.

CDR3 nucleotides: TGTGCCAGCCGTCGGACAGGACAAGAGAACACTGAAGCTTTCTTT. Its translation: CASRRTGQENTEAFF. The gene calls are TRBV5-5 and TRBJ1-1; 7 bases fit TRBD1. There are 15 residues in the CDR3. The germline CDR1 and CDR2 sequences are SGHKS and YYEKEE (reference sequence). Trimming took 7 bases from V and 1 from J; bases not matched to a gene: 10.

For the CDR3, the DNA is TGTGCCAGCGCTGTCTGGAGCTCCTACGAGCAGTACTTC. Translating it yields CASAVWSSYEQYF. The chain is built from TRBV6-1 and TRBJ2-7, with no clear D. Germline CDR1 reads MNHNS; CDR2 reads SASEGT. The ends were cut back, 8 bases at V and 0 bases at J, with 11 bases in the middle. The CDR3 is 13 residues long.

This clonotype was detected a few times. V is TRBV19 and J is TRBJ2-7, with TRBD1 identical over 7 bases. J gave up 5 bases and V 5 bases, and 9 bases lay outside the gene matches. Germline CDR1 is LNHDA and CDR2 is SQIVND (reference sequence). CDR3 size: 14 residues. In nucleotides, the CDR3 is TGTGCCAGTAGTCCGAAGACAGGGTTGCACGAGCAGTACTTC. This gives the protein CASSPKTGLHEQYF. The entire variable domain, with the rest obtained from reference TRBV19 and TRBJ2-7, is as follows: DGGITQSPKYLFRKEGQNVTLSCEQNLNHDAMYWYRQDPGQGLRLIYYSQIVNDFQKGDIAEGYSVSREKKESFPLTVTSAQKNPTAFYLCASSPKTGLHEQYFGPGTRLTVT.

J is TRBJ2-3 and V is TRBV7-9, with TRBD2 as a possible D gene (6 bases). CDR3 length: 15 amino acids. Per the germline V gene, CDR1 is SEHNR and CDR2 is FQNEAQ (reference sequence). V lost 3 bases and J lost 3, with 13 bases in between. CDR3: CASSLDFGGTDTQYF. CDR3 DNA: TGTGCCAGCAGCTTGGACTTCGGGGGTACAGATACGCAGTATTTT.

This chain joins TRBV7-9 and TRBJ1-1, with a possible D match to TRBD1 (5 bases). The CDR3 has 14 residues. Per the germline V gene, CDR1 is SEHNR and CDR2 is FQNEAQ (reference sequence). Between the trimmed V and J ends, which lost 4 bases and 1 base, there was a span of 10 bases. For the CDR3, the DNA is TGTGCCAGCAGCTCCGGGGCGGGGAACACTGAAGCTTTCTTT. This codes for CASSSGAGNTEAFF.

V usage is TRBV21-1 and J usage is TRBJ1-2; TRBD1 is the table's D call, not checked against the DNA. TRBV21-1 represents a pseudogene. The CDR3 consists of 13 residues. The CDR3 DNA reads TGTGCCAGCAGAAAGTCCTGGGGGTATGGCTACACCTTC. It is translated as CASRKSWGYGYTF.

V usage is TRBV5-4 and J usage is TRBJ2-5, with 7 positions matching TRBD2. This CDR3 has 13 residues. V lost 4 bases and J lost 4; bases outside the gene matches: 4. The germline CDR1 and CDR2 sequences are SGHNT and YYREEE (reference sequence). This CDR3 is CASSPSGGETQYF. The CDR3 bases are TGTGCCAGCAGCCCCTCGGGGGGAGAGACCCAGTACTTC.